A selection of T cell receptor beta chains follows, all from one sample in a study of T-cell memory formation after mild COVID-19. MiXCR, applied by TCRdb to the 5' RACE reads, yields one record per CDR3 protein. The table includes fewer than 450,000 distinct CDR3 sequences, roughly 24% detected once. The sample taken for sequencing was PBMCs or a T cell subset sorted from them (not recorded which). The receptors here all came from an adult woman who had mild COVID-19 (a few samples of this study predate the infection). Cell type and time point are not known. Both conserved end residues are part of each CDR3. The order of the fields is J gene, D gene, clone size, V gene, CDR3 DNA, CDR3 protein. D genes are given only for firm matches. For some rows the clone size is stated as once, few or many, or as a class when expanded; others skip it.

>TRBJ2-5|NA|NA|TRBV4-1
TGCGCCAGCAGCCGACTAGGCGGATGGGATGACGAGACCCAGTACTTC
CASSRLGGWDDETQYF
>TRBJ2-1|NA|many|TRBV7-2
TGTGCCAGCAGCTTAGATACGAATGAGCAGTTCTTC
CASSLDTNEQFF
>TRBJ1-1|NA|NA|TRBV5-1
TGCGCCAGCAGCGTAACCCGGAACACTGAAGCTTTCTTT
CASSVTRNTEAFF
>TRBJ1-2|NA|NA|TRBV29-1
TGCAGCGGGCGATGGGGGCACTATGGCTACACCTTC
CSGRWGHYGYTF
>TRBJ2-3|TRBD2|few|TRBV6-5
TGTGCCAGCAGCCGCCCGGGACTAGCGGGGGGTACGCAGTATTTT
CASSRPGLAGGTQYF
>TRBJ2-3|NA|NA|TRBV6-5
TGTGCCAGCAGTTACTCGCGAGGGCCAGATACGCAGTATTTT
CASSYSRGPDTQYF
>TRBJ2-7|TRBD1|few|TRBV29-1
TGCAGCGTTCGGACGGGGGACAGGGAGCACGAGCAGTACTTC
CSVRTGDREHEQYF
>TRBJ2-7|NA|NA|TRBV20-1
TGCAGTGCCTCCATTGGGACCGCAGTTGGGGAGCAGTACTTC
CSASIGTAVGEQYF
>TRBJ2-5|TRBD2|once|TRBV3-1
TGTGCCAGCAGCCTCGGAATTCCGCGGGAGGGGAGAGAGACCCAGTACTTC
CASSLGIPREGRETQYF
>TRBJ2-2|NA|many|TRBV7-3
TGTGCCAGCAGCCCGACAGGCACCGGGGAGCTGTTTTTT
CASSPTGTGELFF
>TRBJ2-7|TRBD1|few|TRBV30
TGTGCCTGGAGTGGCTTGACAGGGGAGTACGAGCAGTACTTC
CAWSGLTGEYEQYF
>TRBJ1-5|NA|many|TRBV30
TGTGCCTGGAGTGTACAAGGGCAGCCCCAGCATTTT
CAWSVQGQPQHF
>TRBJ2-3|TRBD2|NA|TRBV5-5
TGTGCCAGCAGCCGGGGACTAGCGGGAGTGAGAGATACGCAGTATTTT
CASSRGLAGVRDTQYF
>TRBJ2-7|TRBD2|NA|TRBV7-2
TGTGCCAGCAGCCCGAGGTTGGCGGGAGGGCCCGAGCAGTACTTC
CASSPRLAGGPEQYF
>TRBJ2-1|TRBD2|NA|TRBV7-8
TGTGCCAGCAGCGTCTTCGGACTAGCGGGAGGGCCGGTGGGTGAGCAGTTCTTC
CASSVFGLAGGPVGEQFF